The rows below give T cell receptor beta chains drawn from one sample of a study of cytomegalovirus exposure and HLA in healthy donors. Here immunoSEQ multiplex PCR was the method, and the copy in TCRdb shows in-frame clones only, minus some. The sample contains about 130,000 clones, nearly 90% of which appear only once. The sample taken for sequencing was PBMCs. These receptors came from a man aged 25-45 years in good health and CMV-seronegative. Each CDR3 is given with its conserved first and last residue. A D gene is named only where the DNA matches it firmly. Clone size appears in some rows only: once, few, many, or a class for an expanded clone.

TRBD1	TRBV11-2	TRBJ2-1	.	CASSAYPFPGQDYNEQFF	TGTGCCAGCAGCGCCTACCCTTTCCCGGGACAGGACTACAATGAGCAGTTCTTC
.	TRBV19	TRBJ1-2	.	CASSRALVSNYGYTF	TGTGCCAGTAGCCGCGCCCTTGTTTCTAACTATGGCTACACCTTC
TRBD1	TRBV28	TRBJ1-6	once	CASSPHTTGANNSPLHF	TGTGCCAGCAGTCCACATACGACAGGGGCCAATAATTCACCCCTCCACTTT
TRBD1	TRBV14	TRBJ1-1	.	CASSQGTGGRAFF	TGTGCCAGCAGCCAAGGGACAGGGGGTAGAGCTTTCTTT
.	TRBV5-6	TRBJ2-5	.	CASTSLGRQTQYF	TGTGCCAGCACCTCCCTGGGCAGACAGACCCAGTACTTC
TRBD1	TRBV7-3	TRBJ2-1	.	CASSSTPGQGYNEQFF	TGTGCCAGCAGCTCGACCCCGGGACAGGGGTACAATGAGCAGTTCTTC
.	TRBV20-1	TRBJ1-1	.	CSARVGEDFF	TGCAGTGCTAGGGTCGGAGAGGATTTCTTT
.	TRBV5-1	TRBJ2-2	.	CASSFEDSNTGELFF	TGCGCCAGCAGCTTTGAGGATTCGAACACCGGGGAGCTGTTTTTT
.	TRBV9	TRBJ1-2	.	CASSVGLQSNYGYTF	TGTGCCAGCAGCGTAGGTCTACAGTCTAACTATGGCTACACCTTC
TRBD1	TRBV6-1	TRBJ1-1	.	CASRLTGEITEAFF	TGTGCCAGCAGACTGACAGGGGAGATCACTGAAGCTTTCTTT
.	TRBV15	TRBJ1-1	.	CATSRDRGNVPAEAFF	TGTGCCACCAGCAGAGATCGAGGGAATGTTCCCGCTGAAGCTTTCTTT
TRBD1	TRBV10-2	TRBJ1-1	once	CASGQGKNTEAFF	TGCGCCAGTGGACAGGGGAAGAACACTGAAGCTTTCTTT
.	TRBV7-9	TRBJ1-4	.	CASSFSGGYEKLFF	TGTGCCAGCAGCTTCTCGGGGGGGTATGAAAAACTGTTTTTT
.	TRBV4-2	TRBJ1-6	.	CASSPTGYNSPLHF	TGTGCCAGCAGCCCGACAGGCTATAATTCACCCCTCCACTTT
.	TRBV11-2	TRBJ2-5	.	CASSPVDQETQYF	TGTGCCAGCAGCCCCGTTGACCAAGAGACCCAGTACTTC
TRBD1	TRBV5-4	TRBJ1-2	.	CASSPGQGLDGYTF	TGTGCCAGCAGCCCCGGACAGGGGTTAGATGGCTACACCTTC
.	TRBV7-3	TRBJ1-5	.	CASSLTGGQPQHF	TGTGCCAGCAGCTTAACGGGGGGTCAGCCCCAGCATTTT
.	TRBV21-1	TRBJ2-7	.	CASSKEVTGTGPYEQYF	TGTGCCAGCAGCAAAGAAGTAACCGGGACAGGGCCTTACGAGCAGTACTTC
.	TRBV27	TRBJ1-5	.	CASSLVGDSNQPQHF	TGTGCCAGCAGTTTAGTTGGAGATAGCAATCAGCCCCAGCATTTT
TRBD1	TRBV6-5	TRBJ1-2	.	CASSYSWTGTYGYTF	TGTGCCAGCAGTTACTCCTGGACAGGGACCTATGGCTACACCTTC
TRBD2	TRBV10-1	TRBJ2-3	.	CASRGSGASTDTQYF	TGCGCCAGCAGGGGAAGCGGGGCCTCCACAGATACGCAGTATTTT
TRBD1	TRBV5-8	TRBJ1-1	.	CASSPRDRGGTEAFF	TGTGCCAGCAGCCCCCGGGACAGGGGCGGGACTGAAGCTTTCTTT
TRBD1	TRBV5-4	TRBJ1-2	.	CASSFPGQSHYGYTF	TGTGCCAGCAGCTTCCCGGGACAGTCGCACTATGGCTACACCTTC